The next 12 T cell receptor beta chains were all read from a single sample in a study of CD8+ T cells in alopecia areata. Sequencing templates came from extracted RNA that was reverse transcribed into cDNA. Only in-frame clones appear in the TCRdb table, and some are missing; sequencing was by immunoSEQ multiplex PCR. The data hold hundreds of thousands of clones, with under 80% observed a single time. Source: CD4+ T cells sorted from blood, taken at week 0. The receptors stem from a human donor with alopecia areata.

The chain uses TRBV4-1 and TRBJ1-3; D is unclear. CDR1 and CDR2 (germline): MGHRA, YSYEKL. The CDR3 covers 14 residues. Between the trimmed V and J ends, which lost 1 base and 3 bases, there was a span of 7 bases. The CDR3 DNA reads TGCGCCAGCAGCCAAGCCGTGAATGGAAACACCATATATTTT. It codes for CASSQAVNGNTIYF.

The rearrangement uses TRBV2 and TRBJ2-7; 7 positions agree with TRBD2. The CDR3 extends over 16 amino acids. CDR1 and CDR2 (germline): SNHLY, FYNNEI. V gave up 3 bases and J gave up 1 base; unmatched junction bases: 9. CDR3 sequence: CASSERVAGLSYEQYF. The CDR3 coding sequence is TGTGCCAGCAGTGAGAGGGTAGCGGGCCTTTCCTACGAGCAGTACTTC. Complete variable domain (other parts from reference TRBV2 and TRBJ2-7): EPEVTQTPSHQVTQMGQEVILRCVPISNHLYFYWYRQILGQKVEFLVSFYNNEISEKSEIFDDQFSVERPDGSNFTLKIRSTKLEDSAMYFCASSERVAGLSYEQYFGPGTRLTVT.

A note on this clone: This sample includes further DNA sequences coding for the same CDR3. The V gene is TRBV29-1, the J gene TRBJ2-7; D call uncertain. The CDR3 is 11 amino acids. CDR1 and CDR2 from the germline V gene are SQVTM and ANQGSEA. Trimming took off 4 bases at V and 1 base at J, with 5 bases between the two ends. The CDR3 sequence: CSVALSYEQYF. The CDR3 region has the DNA TGCAGCGTTGCCCTTTCCTACGAGCAGTACTTC.

The V gene is TRBV15, the J gene TRBJ2-3; D is possibly TRBD2 (5 bases). Trimming took 1 base from V and 1 from J, leaving 9 bases between them. The CDR3 contains 15 residues. Germline CDR1 is LNHNV and CDR2 is YYDKDF (reference sequence). The CDR3 spells CATSRVLAGTDTQYF. Written as DNA, the CDR3 is TGTGCCACCAGCAGAGTCCTAGCTGGCACAGATACGCAGTATTTT.

V usage is TRBV29-1 and J usage is TRBJ2-5; no clear D. Germline CDR1 is SQVTM and CDR2 is ANQGSEA. The CDR3 runs to 12 residues. The V and J ends lost 4 bases and 5 bases respectively, with 11 bases between them. The CDR3: CSVVGWSETQYF. The CDR3 DNA follows: TGCAGCGTTGTAGGCTGGTCCGAGACCCAGTACTTC.

The rearrangement links TRBV5-4 to TRBJ2-7; TRBD1 aligns across 10 bases. Per the germline V gene, CDR1 is SGHNT and CDR2 is YYREEE (reference sequence). V dropped 6 bases and J dropped 2; count of bases not matched to a gene: 5. There are 14 residues in the CDR3. Here the CDR3 reads CASKPGQGTYEQYF. CDR3 in DNA: TGTGCCAGCAAACCGGGACAGGGGACCTACGAGCAGTACTTC.

The chain is built from TRBV7-2 and TRBJ2-5; D unresolved. Looked up from germline, CDR1 is SGHTA and CDR2 is FQGNSA. CDR3 length equals 14 residues. Trimming took 1 base from V and 7 from J, leaving 13 bases between them. The CDR3 DNA follows: TGTGCCAGCAGCTTAGAGTCAGCCGTTCGGACCCAGTACTTC. Protein product: CASSLESAVRTQYF. The full variable domain, its missing parts supplied by reference TRBV7-2 and TRBJ2-5, is GAGVSQSPSNKVTEKGKDVELRCDPISGHTALYWYRQSLGQGLEFLIYFQGNSAPDKSGLPSDRFSAERTGGSVSTLTIQRTQQEDSAVYLCASSLESAVRTQYFGPGTRLLVL.

CDR3 sequence reads: CASSPSRTQSYGYTF. DNA of the CDR3: TGCGCCAGCAGCCCCTCCAGGACACAATCCTATGGCTACACCTTC. This chain uses TRBV4-3 with TRBJ1-2; tentative D call: TRBD1 (5 bases). Germline V gene data show CDR1 as LGHNA and CDR2 as YSLEER. V was shortened by 4 bases and J by 4 bases, with 16 bases between the two germline ends. The CDR3 is 15 amino acids.

In its sample, this clone was seen a few times. The rearrangement joins TRBV29-1 to TRBJ2-7; TRBD1 matches 7 bases. The ends lost 4 bases at V and 5 bases at J; junction bases unmatched: 17. Looked up from germline, CDR1 is SQVTM and CDR2 is ANQGSEA. The CDR3 consists of 16 residues. In DNA form, the CDR3 reads TGCAGCGTTGGGGGCCCGAGACAGGGTCGATCCCACGAGCAGTACTTC. This sequence encodes CSVGGPRQGRSHEQYF.

CDR3 region: CASSLLGPETQYF. DNA for the CDR3: TGTGCCAGCAGCCTACTCGGGCCCGAGACCCAGTACTTC. V and J are TRBV6-5 and TRBJ2-5; D not resolved. The V and J ends lost 6 bases and 5 bases respectively, with 13 bases between them. CDR1 is MNHEY and CDR2 is SVGAGI in the germline V gene. This CDR3 spans 13 amino acids.

The chain combines TRBV5-6 with TRBJ2-3, with D unclear. The CDR3 has 14 amino acids. V gave up 4 bases and J gave up 4 bases, with 13 bases separating them. CDR1 is SGHDT and CDR2 is YYEEEE in the germline V gene. The DNA for the CDR3 is TGTGCCAGCAGCAGAACGGTTATGGCAGATACGCAGTATTTT. This sequence encodes CASSRTVMADTQYF.

The rearrangement links TRBV6-1 to TRBJ2-7, with no clear D. Trimming took off 7 bases at V and 0 bases at J, with 10 bases between the two ends. The CDR3 has 13 amino acids. Germline CDR1 and CDR2: MNHNS and SASEGT. Written as DNA, the CDR3 is TGTGCCAGCACGCGGCACAGCTCCTACGAGCAGTACTTC. The encoded protein is CASTRHSSYEQYF.